This TCR beta chain was retrieved from a study of T cell repertoires in cytomegalovirus infection. Overall study findings and caveats: The study identified carriers of CMV plus the relevant HLA from cumulative public TCR beta family frequency. The ex vivo response was dominated by HLA-C-restricted CMV-specific TCR beta clonotypes.

Germline V CDR1 and CDR2: LNHDA, SQIVND (reference sequence). The J segment lost 12 bases and the V segment lost 4 bases, leaving 6 bases of the junction unmatched. The CDR3 is made up of 11 amino acids. TCRdb reanalysed the reads using MiXCR and keeps one entry per CDR3 protein. The data hold about 400,000 distinct CDR3 sequences, with 15% to 20% observed a single time. This clonotype was counted a few times. What it recognizes is unknown. This TCR came from a human donor in good health (CMV status not recorded). Some clones in this sample may be carry-over from other donors' samples. The sequenced sample was PBMCs. The rearrangement uses TRBV19 and TRBJ2-7, with 7 bases lining up with TRBD2. The CDR3 is CASSTGLRVYF. CDR3 in DNA: TGTGCCAGTAGTACGGGACTAAGGGTGTACTTC.